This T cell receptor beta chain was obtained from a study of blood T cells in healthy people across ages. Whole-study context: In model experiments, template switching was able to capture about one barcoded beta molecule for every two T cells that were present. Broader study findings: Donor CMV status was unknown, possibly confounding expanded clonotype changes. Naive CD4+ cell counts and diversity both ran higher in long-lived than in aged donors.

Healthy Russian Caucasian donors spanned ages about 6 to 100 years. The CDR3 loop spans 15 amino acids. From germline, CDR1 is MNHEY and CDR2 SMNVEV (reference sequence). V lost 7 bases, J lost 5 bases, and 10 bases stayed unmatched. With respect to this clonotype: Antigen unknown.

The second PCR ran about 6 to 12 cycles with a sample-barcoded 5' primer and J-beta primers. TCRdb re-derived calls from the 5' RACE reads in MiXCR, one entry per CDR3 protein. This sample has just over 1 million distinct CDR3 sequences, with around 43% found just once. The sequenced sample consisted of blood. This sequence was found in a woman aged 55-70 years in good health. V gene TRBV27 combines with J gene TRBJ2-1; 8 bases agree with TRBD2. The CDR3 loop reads CASTSSGSRDNEQFF. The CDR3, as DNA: TGTGCCAGCACAAGCAGCGGGAGTAGGGACAATGAGCAGTTCTTC.